What follows describes a single T cell receptor (beta chain). The data belong to a study of response to subunit inactivated influenza vaccine. Via MiXCR, TCRdb re-called the RT-PCR reads, giving one row per CDR3 protein. The sample shows a few hundred thousand distinct CDR3 sequences, roughly 22% of them seen only once. The CDR3 sequence is 13 residues long. Germline V gene lookup returns CDR1 SEHNR and CDR2 FQNEAQ (reference sequence). The V and J ends lost 6 bases and 5 bases respectively, with 8 bases between them. Sequenced here: PBMCs from blood, sampled approximately 20 months after vaccination. The source of this sequence is a man in his fifties or sixties who received an inactivated influenza vaccine. The chain joins TRBV7-9 to TRBJ1-6; no clear D gene. CDR3 nucleotide sequence: TGTGCCAGCAGTCCGGATAATAATTCACCCCTCCACTTT. This codes for CASSPDNNSPLHF.